The 10 T cell receptor beta chains below were found in one sample sequenced in a study of vaccination and CD4 T cells after COVID-19. What these receptors recognize is not known. CD4+ T cells that had been cultured provided DNA sequenced with the Oncomine TCR Beta short-read assay. TCRdb redid the calling of the PCR reads with MiXCR, one entry per CDR3 protein. The table includes about 19,000 distinct CDR3 sequences, 45% to 70% detected once. Treatment denoted: approximately nine-day PBMC culture with coronavirus spike peptide pools or control peptides (ViraFEST assay). The specimen sequenced was CD4+ T cells from blood, cultured in vitro. The receptors come from a human donor who had recovered from COVID-19.

This chain connects TRBV28 to TRBJ2-7; 10 bases align to TRBD2. The CDR3 sequence is 12 residues long. Trimming at V came to 11 bases and at J to 0 bases, leaving 1 base not matched to a gene. Germline CDR1 reads MDHEN; CDR2 reads SYDVKM. Here the CDR3 reads CAASGSSYEQYF. CDR3 nucleotides: TGTGCCGCTAGCGGGAGCTCCTACGAGCAGTACTTC.

The V and J genes are TRBV6-2 or TRBV6-3 and TRBJ2-3; possibly TRBD2 for D (6 bases). CDR1 is MNHEY and CDR2 is SVGEGT in the germline V gene. The CDR3 contains 16 residues. Trimming removed 5 bases from V and 1 base from J, with 16 bases in between. The CDR3 loop is CASSRFIGGGTDTQYF. For the CDR3, the DNA is TGTGCCAGCAGTCGCTTTATTGGAGGGGGCACAGATACGCAGTATTTT.

The CDR3 reads CASSLGAGGGYEQYF. DNA of the CDR3: TGTGCCAGCAGCTTAGGAGCGGGGGGTGGGTACGAGCAGTACTTC. The V and J genes are TRBV7-2 and TRBJ2-7, with TRBD2 matching over 9 bases. This CDR3 comprises 15 residues. Germline V CDR1 and CDR2: SGHTA, FQGNSA. Unmatched junction bases numbered 5, after V lost 1 base and J lost 4 bases. Full variable domain (rest looked up from reference TRBV7-2 and TRBJ2-7): GAGVSQSPSNKVTEKGKDVELRCDPISGHTALYWYRQSLGQGLEFLIYFQGNSAPDKSGLPSDRFSAERTGGSVSTLTIQRTQQEDSAVYLCASSLGAGGGYEQYFGPGTRLTVT.

In its sample, this clonotype was seen a few times. The chain joins TRBV20-1 to TRBJ1-1; D remains ambiguous. V shed 6 bases and J shed 1 base, with 9 bases lying between them. This CDR3 is 12 amino acids long. Per the germline V gene, CDR1 is DFQATT and CDR2 is SNEGSKA (reference sequence). In DNA, the CDR3 is TGCAGTGCGGAACGGGAGAACACTGAAGCTTTCTTT. It codes for CSAERENTEAFF.

The chain uses TRBV2 and TRBJ2-5; D is uncertain. The CDR3 is 12 residues long. Between the trimmed V and J ends, which lost 5 bases and 4 bases, there was a span of 8 bases. From germline, CDR1 is SNHLY and CDR2 FYNNEI. Here the CDR3 reads CASSTKGETQYF. The CDR3 DNA reads TGTGCCAGCAGTACGAAGGGAGAGACCCAGTACTTC.

For the CDR3, the DNA is TGTGCCAGCAGTTTACCCCGGGCGAGTCAGCCCCAGCATTTT. As protein: CASSLPRASQPQHF. The V gene is TRBV28, the J gene TRBJ1-5, with D unclear. V was trimmed by 2 bases and J by 6 bases, leaving 11 bases between them. The CDR3 contains 14 residues. From germline, CDR1 is MDHEN and CDR2 SYDVKM.

This clonotype was seen more than once but under ten times. The chain carries TRBV20-1 and TRBJ1-2; D uncertain. CDR1 is DFQATT, CDR2 SNEGSKA, per germline (reference sequence). The CDR3 covers 14 residues. Trimming took off 0 bases at V and 4 bases at J, with 12 bases between the two ends. Here the CDR3 reads CSARDWGNTYGYTF. In nucleotides, the CDR3 is TGCAGTGCTAGAGATTGGGGTAACACCTATGGCTACACCTTC.

This clonotype was detected a few times. The rearrangement joins TRBV2 to TRBJ2-7; maybe TRBD2 (6 bases). The V gene's germline CDR1 is SNHLY and CDR2 FYNNEI. Trimming left V 8 bases short and J 3 bases short, with 11 bases between. The CDR3 consists of 12 residues. Here the CDR3 reads CASRRGGYEQYF. The DNA of the CDR3 is TGTGCCAGCCGAAGGGGAGGCTACGAGCAGTACTTC.

This clonotype was counted a few times. V is TRBV6-1 and J is TRBJ2-7; no clear D gene. Germline CDR1 MNHNS, CDR2 SASEGT. The CDR3 is 14 amino acids. V lost 6 bases to trimming and J lost 0 bases, with 12 bases between them. In DNA form, the CDR3 reads TGTGCCAGCAGAGCCGGTTATAGCTCCTACGAGCAGTACTTC. It yields the protein CASRAGYSSYEQYF.

The J gene is TRBJ1-2, the V gene TRBV11-3; D call uncertain. Trimming took 3 bases from V and 2 from J, leaving 4 bases between them. The CDR3 spans 12 residues. The V gene's germline CDR1 is SGHNT and CDR2 YENEEA. The CDR3 sequence: CASSFVNYGYTF. CDR3 coding DNA: TGTGCCAGCAGCTTCGTGAACTATGGCTACACCTTC.